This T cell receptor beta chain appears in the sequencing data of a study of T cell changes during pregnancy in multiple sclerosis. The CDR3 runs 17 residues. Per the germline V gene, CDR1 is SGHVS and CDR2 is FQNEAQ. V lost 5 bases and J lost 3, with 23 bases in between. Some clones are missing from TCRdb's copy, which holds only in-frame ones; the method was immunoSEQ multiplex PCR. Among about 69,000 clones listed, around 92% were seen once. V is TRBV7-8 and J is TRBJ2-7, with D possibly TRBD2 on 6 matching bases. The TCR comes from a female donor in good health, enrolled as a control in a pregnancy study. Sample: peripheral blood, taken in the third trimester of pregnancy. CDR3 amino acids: CASSPTPRGGINYEQYF. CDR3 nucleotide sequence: TGTGCCAGCAGCCCAACGCCCCGGGGCGGGATTAACTACGAGCAGTACTTC.